Presented here are 28 T cell receptor beta chains from one specimen sequenced in a study of beta chain features in type 1 diabetes. Isolated RNA was reverse transcribed in full, so expressed TCRB transcripts were sequenced. The data were produced by immunoSEQ multiplex PCR, yet TCRdb's version contains in-frame clones alone and is incomplete. The table lists about 360,000 clones, around an eighth of them singletons. The sequencing sample was made of naive CD4+ T cells from blood. The receptors here all came from a man between 18 and 29 years old in good health.

V is TRBV28 and J is TRBJ1-5; D may be TRBD1 (6 bases). The CDR3 spans 15 residues. Germline V lookup: CDR1 MDHEN, CDR2 SYDVKM. Trimming removed 1 base at V and 7 bases at J, with 14 bases between. The CDR3 DNA reads TGTGCCAGCAGTTTATTAGCAGGGGATGGGCAGCCCCAGCATTTT. It translates to CASSLLAGDGQPQHF.

V usage is TRBV2 and J usage is TRBJ2-7; 7 nucleotides agree with TRBD1. The CDR3 totals 14 residues. The trim removed 7 bases at V and 2 bases at J, leaving 8 bases unmatched. CDR1 SNHLY and CDR2 FYNNEI come from the germline V gene. CDR3 sequence (DNA): TGTGCCAGCAACCCCCAGGGGGTCGCCTACGAGCAGTACTTC. Its translation is CASNPQGVAYEQYF.

This clone has only a few counts. V usage is TRBV19 and J usage is TRBJ1-5; 7 bases match TRBD1. This CDR3 comprises 15 residues. The germline V gene has CDR1 LNHDA and CDR2 SQIVND (reference sequence). Trimming cost V 2 bases and J 6 bases; bases outside gene matches: 7. The CDR3 region is CASSILTGAFQPQHF. CDR3 DNA: TGTGCCAGTAGTATACTTACAGGGGCATTTCAGCCCCAGCATTTT.

This clone was detected a few times. The J gene is TRBJ2-1, the V gene TRBV7-2, with TRBD1 matching 11 bases. Germline V gene lookup returns CDR1 SGHTA and CDR2 FQGNSA. V shed 3 bases, J shed 7 bases, and the junction held 8 bases outside the gene matches. This CDR3 spans 16 amino acids. The CDR3 here is CASSLERTGGLNEQFF. CDR3 DNA: TGTGCCAGCAGCTTGGAGAGGACAGGGGGCCTAAATGAGCAGTTCTTC. Supplemented by reference TRBV7-2 and TRBJ2-1, the full variable domain reads GAGVSQSPSNKVTEKGKDVELRCDPISGHTALYWYRQSLGQGLEFLIYFQGNSAPDKSGLPSDRFSAERTGGSVSTLTIQRTQQEDSAVYLCASSLERTGGLNEQFFGPGTRLTVL.

This rearrangement joins TRBV19 to TRBJ2-7, with 7 nucleotides matching TRBD1. CDR1 LNHDA and CDR2 SQIVND come from the germline V gene (reference sequence). CDR3 length: 15 residues. J gave up 4 bases and V 0 bases, and 6 bases lay outside the gene matches. CDR3: CASSIEGAGGYEQYF. The CDR3 region has the DNA TGTGCCAGTAGTATAGAGGGCGCAGGGGGTTACGAGCAGTACTTC.

This clone has just a few counts. The chain joins TRBV19 to TRBJ2-7, with 10 bases that match TRBD1. CDR1 is LNHDA, CDR2 SQIVND, per germline (reference sequence). V was pared by 3 bases and J by 4 bases, with 9 bases of the junction left unmatched. The CDR3 is 16 residues long. The CDR3: CASSIRTPGQGYEQYF. The CDR3 coding sequence is TGTGCCAGTAGTATCCGGACTCCGGGACAGGGGTACGAGCAGTACTTC.

The table lists this clone with a few counts. This sample also contains other DNA sequences that code for the same CDR3. The V call is TRBV7-9, the J call TRBJ1-4, with 7 positions matching TRBD1. Trimming at V came to 5 bases and at J to 5 bases, leaving 5 bases not matched to a gene. CDR1 SEHNR and CDR2 FQNEAQ come from the germline V gene (reference sequence). There are 14 residues in the CDR3. The CDR3 coding sequence is TGTGCCAGCAGCCCCGGGACAGACAATGAAAAACTGTTTTTT. This translates into CASSPGTDNEKLFF.

This clone has more than one count but fewer than ten. The CDR3 DNA follows: TGTGCCAGCAGCTCCGGGAGGTACTATGGCTACACCTTC. Translation gives CASSSGRYYGYTF. The chain carries TRBV27 and TRBJ1-2; unclear D gene. The CDR3 is 13 residues long. Germline values: CDR1 MNHEY, CDR2 SMNVEV (reference sequence). With 6 bases removed from V and 3 bases from J, the gap between germline ends came to 11 bases.

This clone was counted only a few times. The genes are TRBV2 and TRBJ1-2; D is unresolved. V dropped 7 bases and J dropped 6 bases, with 15 bases sitting between them. Germline V gene lookup returns CDR1 SNHLY and CDR2 FYNNEI. The CDR3 covers 13 residues. CDR3 region: CASTTLRADGYTF. The CDR3 DNA is TGTGCCAGCACGACTTTGAGGGCCGATGGCTACACCTTC.

This clone turned up a few times. V and J are TRBV29-1 and TRBJ2-5; a weak D match, TRBD1 (6 bases). The CDR3 runs 14 residues. Germline V CDR1 and CDR2: SQVTM, ANQGSEA. V lost 4 bases to trimming and J lost 5 bases, with 17 bases between them. The CDR3 loop reads CSVGPGQLTETQYF. CDR3 bases: TGCAGCGTTGGGCCGGGACAACTAACGGAGACCCAGTACTTC.

CDR3 nucleotide sequence: TGTGCCAGCAGCTTAAGGGGTAACAGAGGCCACGAGCAGTACTTC. It yields the protein CASSLRGNRGHEQYF. J is TRBJ2-7 and V is TRBV7-2; a weak D match, TRBD1 (5 bases). This CDR3 has 15 amino acids. Germline V lookup: CDR1 SGHTA, CDR2 FQGNSA. V was pared by 2 bases and J by 5 bases, with 16 bases between.

V gene TRBV28 combines with J gene TRBJ1-5; no clear D. The CDR3 length is 14 residues. Looked up from germline, CDR1 is MDHEN and CDR2 is SYDVKM. V was trimmed by 8 bases and J by 5 bases, leaving 16 bases between them. CDR3 region: CASATPGGHQPQHF. The CDR3 DNA reads TGTGCCAGCGCGACTCCCGGCGGGCATCAGCCCCAGCATTTT.

The chain employs TRBV18 and TRBJ2-3, with 15 bases matching TRBD2. Unmatched junction bases numbered 7, after V lost 6 bases and J lost 0 bases. The CDR3 has 18 amino acids. Per germline, CDR1 KGHSH and CDR2 LQKENI. In DNA, the CDR3 is TGTGCCAGCTCCCCGGGACTAGCGGGAGGTAATAGCACAGATACGCAGTATTTT. It yields the protein CASSPGLAGGNSTDTQYF.

This clone appeared a few times. The chain uses TRBV5-1 and TRBJ2-5; D perhaps matches TRBD1 (5 bases). The V gene's germline CDR1 is SGHRS and CDR2 YFSETQ. The CDR3 is made up of 13 amino acids. V lost 5 bases, J lost 2 bases, and 10 bases lay in between. The CDR3: CASRERTQETQYF. The CDR3 DNA is TGCGCCAGCAGGGAAAGGACACAAGAGACCCAGTACTTC.

The rearrangement uses TRBV29-1 and TRBJ2-1; 7 bases align to TRBD2. The CDR3 is made up of 15 amino acids. With 6 bases clipped from V and 5 bases from J, the junction kept 13 bases outside the gene matches. CDR1 is SQVTM, CDR2 ANQGSEA, per germline. This CDR3 reads CSVSTAGRRNNEQFF. In nucleotides, the CDR3 is TGCAGCGTCAGCACAGCGGGACGGCGAAACAATGAGCAGTTCTTC.

This clone was found a few times. The chain combines TRBV7-9 with TRBJ2-7; 7 nucleotides align to TRBD2. The ends lost 3 bases at V and 2 bases at J; junction bases unmatched: 16. Germline lookup yields CDR1 SEHNR and CDR2 FQNEAQ (reference sequence). The CDR3 is 18 residues long. CDR3 coding DNA: TGTGCCAGCAGCTTCGGCATGTGGGAGGGATTAGGCACCTACGAGCAGTACTTC. It encodes CASSFGMWEGLGTYEQYF.

V gene TRBV5-1 combines with J gene TRBJ2-5, with D perhaps TRBD2 (5 bases). V lost 0 bases and J 5 bases, leaving 14 bases between the germline ends. Germline V gene sequence: CDR1 SGHRS, CDR2 YFSETQ. The CDR3 is 15 amino acids. Here the CDR3 DNA reads TGCGCCAGCAGCTTGGTCCCCGGGAACTCGGAGACCCAGTACTTC. This sequence encodes CASSLVPGNSETQYF.

This clone appeared a few times. This chain links TRBV18 with TRBJ1-2; TRBD1 matches at 9 bases. The germline V gene has CDR1 KGHSH and CDR2 LQKENI. The CDR3 contains 16 residues. The V segment lost 9 bases and the J segment 4 bases; nucleotides outside the gene matches: 15. The CDR3 nucleotides read TGTGCCAGTACTTATCGCCGGGACAGGGTGCTCTATGGCTACACCTTC. It yields the protein CASTYRRDRVLYGYTF.

This clone was observed a few times. The chain links TRBV20-1 to TRBJ2-7, with a possible D match to TRBD2 (5 bases). Trimming removed 7 bases at V and 5 bases at J, with 12 bases between. This CDR3 comprises 11 residues. The germline CDR1 and CDR2 sequences are DFQATT and SNEGSKA (reference sequence). The DNA of the CDR3 is TGCAGTGGCACAGCCGGGGACGAGCAGTACTTC. This sequence encodes CSGTAGDEQYF.

This sequence joins TRBV19 and TRBJ2-7; 14 bases are a match to TRBD2. CDR3 size: 15 residues. The J segment lost 3 bases and the V segment lost 6 bases, leaving 4 bases of the junction unmatched. Looked up from germline, CDR1 is LNHDA and CDR2 is SQIVND (reference sequence). CDR3 in DNA: TGTGCCAGTAGAGGACTAGCGGGAGGCCTCTACGAGCAGTACTTC. Amino acid sequence: CASRGLAGGLYEQYF.

The chain uses TRBV25-1 and TRBJ1-1; 10 positions agree with TRBD1. The V and J ends lost 2 bases and 5 bases, in that order; junction bases with no gene match: 5. In germline, CDR1 is MGHDK, CDR2 SYGVNS. There are 15 residues in the CDR3. As DNA, the CDR3 is TGTGCCAGCAGTGAACTGGGGACAGGGGATACTGAAGCTTTCTTT. It codes for CASSELGTGDTEAFF. Using reference TRBV25-1 and TRBJ1-1 for the parts outside the CDR3, the full variable domain is EADIYQTPRYLVIGTGKKITLECSQTMGHDKMYWYQQDPGMELHLIHYSYGVNSTEKGDLSSESTVSRIRTEHFPLTLESARPSHTSQYLCASSELGTGDTEAFFGQGTRLTVV.

In its sample, this clone was seen a few times. The rearrangement links TRBV9 to TRBJ2-2; TRBD2 matches at 7 bases. The CDR3 sequence is 19 residues long. Trimming took 0 bases from V and 4 from J; bases not matched to a gene: 15. CDR1 and CDR2 from the germline V gene are SGDLS and YYNGEE. The CDR3 loop is CASSVVGGSPYGGTGELFF. CDR3 nucleotides: TGTGCCAGCAGCGTAGTGGGCGGGAGCCCTTATGGGGGCACCGGGGAGCTGTTTTTT. Together with reference TRBV9 and TRBJ2-2, the CDR3 gives the full variable domain: DSGVTQTPKHLITATGQRVTLRCSPRSGDLSVYWYQQSLDQGLQFLIQYYNGEERAKGNILERFSAQQFPDLHSELNLSSLELGDSALYFCASSVVGGSPYGGTGELFFGEGSRLTVL.

The gene calls are TRBV5-1 and TRBJ2-3, with D possibly matching TRBD1 (5 bases). The ends were cut back, 4 bases at V and 5 bases at J, with 14 bases in the middle. CDR1 and CDR2 (germline): SGHRS, YFSETQ. The CDR3 spans 14 residues. The CDR3 reads CASSIDRLGDTQYF. The CDR3, as DNA: TGCGCCAGCAGCATCGACAGATTGGGAGATACGCAGTATTTT. Looking up the rest from reference TRBV5-1 and TRBJ2-3 gives the full variable domain: KAGVTQTPRYLIKTRGQQVTLSCSPISGHRSVSWYQQTPGQGLQFLFEYFSETQRNKGNFPGRFSGRQFSNSRSEMNVSTLELGDSALYLCASSIDRLGDTQYFGPGTRLTVL.

The chain couples TRBV7-2 to TRBJ1-2; maybe TRBD1 (5 bases). V was pared by 4 bases and J by 5 bases, with 14 bases between. The CDR3 covers 14 residues. Per the germline V gene, CDR1 is SGHTA and CDR2 is FQGNSA. As DNA, the CDR3 is TGTGCCAGCAGCTCCACCCCGGGGGGGTATGGCTACACCTTC. It specifies CASSSTPGGYGYTF.

This clone appeared a few times. J is TRBJ2-5 and V is TRBV5-4, with TRBD1 matching over 8 bases. There are 15 residues in the CDR3. Per germline, CDR1 SGHNT and CDR2 YYREEE (reference sequence). J was trimmed by 3 bases and V by 3 bases; bases with no gene match: 7. The CDR3 region has the DNA TGTGCCAGCAGCTCGGTACGACAGGGGAAAGAGACCCAGTACTTC. It translates to CASSSVRQGKETQYF.

This clone has only a few counts. The rearrangement links TRBV7-2 to TRBJ1-5; TRBD1 is a possible D gene (6 bases). V was pared by 5 bases and J by 0 bases, with 11 bases between. Germline V gives CDR1 SGHTA, CDR2 FQGNSA. This CDR3 has 15 amino acids. This chain's CDR3 is CASSNDRYSNQPQHF. For the CDR3, the DNA is TGTGCCAGCAGCAACGACAGGTATAGCAATCAGCCCCAGCATTTT.

This clone came up a few times. V gene TRBV30 combines with J gene TRBJ2-7; 9 bases line up with TRBD1. The J segment lost 5 bases and the V segment lost 0 bases, leaving 8 bases of the junction unmatched. This CDR3 has 15 amino acids. Germline CDR1 is GTSNPN and CDR2 is SVGIG (reference sequence). The CDR3 protein is CAWSVFWDRDDEQYF. The CDR3 nucleotides are TGTGCCTGGAGTGTTTTTTGGGACAGGGACGACGAGCAGTACTTC.

This clone showed up just a few times. This chain links TRBV28 with TRBJ1-2, with TRBD1 matching 7 bases. V lost 8 bases, J lost 4 bases, and 7 bases stayed unmatched. Germline values: CDR1 MDHEN, CDR2 SYDVKM. The CDR3 contains 13 residues. CDR3 region: CASQRRDSYGYTF. CDR3 in DNA: TGTGCCAGCCAACGCCGGGACAGCTATGGCTACACCTTC.